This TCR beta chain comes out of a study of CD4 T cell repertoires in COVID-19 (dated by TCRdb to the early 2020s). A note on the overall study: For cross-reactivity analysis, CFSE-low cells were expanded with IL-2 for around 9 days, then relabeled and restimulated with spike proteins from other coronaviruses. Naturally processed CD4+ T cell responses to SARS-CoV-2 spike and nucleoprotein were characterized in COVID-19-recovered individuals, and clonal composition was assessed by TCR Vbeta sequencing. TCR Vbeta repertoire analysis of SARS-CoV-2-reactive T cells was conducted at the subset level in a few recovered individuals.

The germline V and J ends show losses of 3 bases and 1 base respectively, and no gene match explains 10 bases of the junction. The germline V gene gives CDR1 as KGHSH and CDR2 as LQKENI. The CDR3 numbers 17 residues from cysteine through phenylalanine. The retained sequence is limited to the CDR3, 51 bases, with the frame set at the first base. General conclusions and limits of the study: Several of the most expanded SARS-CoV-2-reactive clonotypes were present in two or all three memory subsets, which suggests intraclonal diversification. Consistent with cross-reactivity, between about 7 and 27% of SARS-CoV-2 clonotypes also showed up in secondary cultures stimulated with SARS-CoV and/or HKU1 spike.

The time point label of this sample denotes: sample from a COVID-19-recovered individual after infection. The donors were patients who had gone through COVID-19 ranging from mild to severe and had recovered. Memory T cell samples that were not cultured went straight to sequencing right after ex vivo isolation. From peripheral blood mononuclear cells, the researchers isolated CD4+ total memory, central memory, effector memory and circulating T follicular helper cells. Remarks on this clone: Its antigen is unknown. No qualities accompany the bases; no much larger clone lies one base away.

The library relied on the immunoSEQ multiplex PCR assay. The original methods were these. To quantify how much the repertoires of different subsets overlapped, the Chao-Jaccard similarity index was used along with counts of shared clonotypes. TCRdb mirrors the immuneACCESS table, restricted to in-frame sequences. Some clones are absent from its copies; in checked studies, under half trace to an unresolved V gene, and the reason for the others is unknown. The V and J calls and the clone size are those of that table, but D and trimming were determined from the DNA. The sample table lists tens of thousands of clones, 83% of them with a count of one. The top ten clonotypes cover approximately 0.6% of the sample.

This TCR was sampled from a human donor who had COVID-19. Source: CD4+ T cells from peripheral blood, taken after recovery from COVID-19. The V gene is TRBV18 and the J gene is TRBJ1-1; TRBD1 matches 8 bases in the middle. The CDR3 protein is CASSPIHGQGTNTEAFF. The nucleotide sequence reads TGTGCCAGCTCACCGATACACGGACAGGGCACGAACACTGAAGCTTTCTTT.